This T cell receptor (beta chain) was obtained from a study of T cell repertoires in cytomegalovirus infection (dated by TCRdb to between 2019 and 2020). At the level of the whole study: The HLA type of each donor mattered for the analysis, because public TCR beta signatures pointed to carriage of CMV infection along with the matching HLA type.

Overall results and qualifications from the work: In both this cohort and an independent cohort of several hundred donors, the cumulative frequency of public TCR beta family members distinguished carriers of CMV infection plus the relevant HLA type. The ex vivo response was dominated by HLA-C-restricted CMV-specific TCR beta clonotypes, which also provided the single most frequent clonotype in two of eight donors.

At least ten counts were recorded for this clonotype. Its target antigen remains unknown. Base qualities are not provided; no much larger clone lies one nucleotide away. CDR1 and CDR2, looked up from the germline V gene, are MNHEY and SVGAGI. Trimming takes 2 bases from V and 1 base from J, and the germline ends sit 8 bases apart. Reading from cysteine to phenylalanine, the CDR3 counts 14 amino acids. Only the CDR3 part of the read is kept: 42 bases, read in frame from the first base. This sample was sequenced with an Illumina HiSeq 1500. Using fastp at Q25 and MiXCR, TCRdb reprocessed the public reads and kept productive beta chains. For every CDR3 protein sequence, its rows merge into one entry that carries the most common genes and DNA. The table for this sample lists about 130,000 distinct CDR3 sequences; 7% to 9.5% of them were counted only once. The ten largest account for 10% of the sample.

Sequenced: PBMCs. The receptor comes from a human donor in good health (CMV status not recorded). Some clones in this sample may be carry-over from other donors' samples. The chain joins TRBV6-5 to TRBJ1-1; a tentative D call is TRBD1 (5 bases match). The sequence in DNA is TGTGCCAGCAGTTACCCAGGACAGAACACTGAAGCTTTCTTT. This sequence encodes CASSYPGQNTEAFF.